This TCR beta chain was identified during a study of blood T cells in healthy people across ages. This clonotype was detected only a few times. Its target is not known. Healthy Caucasian individuals from Russia aged about 6 to 90 were enrolled as donors. A second 7 to 11 cycle PCR used barcoded and J-beta primers. MiXCR was run by TCRdb on the 5' RACE reads, yielding one entry per CDR3 protein. The data contain 550,000 to 750,000 distinct CDR3 sequences, roughly 21% of them singletons. The study, taken as a whole, reports: Any conclusive comparison of naive versus antigen-experienced cells was prevented by using unsorted PBMCs. There was a strong correlation between TCR beta diversity and naive T cell percentage.

Germline CDR1 is MNHNY and CDR2 is SVGAGI (reference sequence). CDR3 length equals 13 residues. The ends were cut back, 6 bases at V and 5 bases at J, with 12 bases in the middle. This receptor was identified in a man in his 70s in good health. J is TRBJ2-3 and V is TRBV6-6; D remains ambiguous. The sample taken for sequencing was blood. The CDR3 sequence: CASSPRAKDTQYF. CDR3 nucleotides: TGTGCCAGCAGCCCTCGGGCAAAAGATACGCAGTATTTT.